These 23 T cell receptor beta chains were all obtained from the same sample, sequenced in a study of shared clonotypes between healthy human individuals. Produced via immunoSEQ multiplex PCR; TCRdb's table is partial and in-frame only. The table records 490,000 or so clones, about 79% of them present only once. Input material: PBMCs. These receptors came from a woman aged 40 to 50 in good health. Some clones in this sample may be carry-over from other donors' samples.

In DNA form, the CDR3 reads TGTGCCAGCAGCGTAGCTGCGACGAACACCGGGGAGCTGTTTTTT. Translated, it gives CASSVAATNTGELFF. This chain connects TRBV9 to TRBJ2-2; no clear D gene. The CDR3 runs to 15 residues. Germline assignment: CDR1 SGDLS and CDR2 YYNGEE. V dropped 0 bases and J dropped 0 bases, with 6 bases sitting between them.

This clone was seen only a few times. The V and J genes are TRBV5-1 and TRBJ2-7; D is tentatively TRBD1 or TRBD2 (5 bases each). V was pared by 0 bases and J by 4 bases, with 11 bases between. Germline V gene sequence: CDR1 SGHRS, CDR2 YFSETQ. CDR3 length: 14 residues. The CDR3 nucleotides are TGCGCCAGCAGCTTGGCCGTAGGGGAGTACGAGCAGTACTTC. Its translation: CASSLAVGEYEQYF.

V and J are TRBV7-3 and TRBJ2-7; D perhaps matches TRBD1 (8 bases). Trimming left V 6 bases short and J 0 bases short, with 21 bases between. The length of the CDR3 is 17 residues. Germline CDR1 and CDR2: SGHTA and FQGTGA. CDR3 region: CASRRPREDRDSYEQYF. For the CDR3, the DNA is TGTGCCAGCAGGCGTCCCCGGGAGGACAGGGACTCCTACGAGCAGTACTTC.

The V and J genes are TRBV30 and TRBJ1-2, with a possible D match to TRBD1 (5 bases). Germline V lookup: CDR1 GTSNPN, CDR2 SVGIG (reference sequence). The CDR3 spans 13 residues. Trimming left V 0 bases short and J 5 bases short, with 10 bases between. The CDR3 is CAWSVQGGYGYTF. The CDR3 bases are TGTGCCTGGAGTGTGCAGGGTGGGTATGGCTACACCTTC. Full variable domain (rest looked up from reference TRBV30 and TRBJ1-2): SQTIHQWPATLVQPVGSPLSLECTVEGTSNPNLYWYRQAAGRGLQLLFYSVGIGQISSEVPQNLSASRPQDRQFILSSKKLLLSDSGFYLCAWSVQGGYGYTFGSGTRLTVV.

This chain uses TRBV4-1 with TRBJ2-1; D gene unclear. CDR3 size: 12 residues. Germline CDR1 MGHRA, CDR2 YSYEKL. The germline V and J ends were trimmed by 6 bases and 6 bases, with 9 bases remaining between them. CDR3 bases: TGCGCCAGCAGTCGTGTCGCCAATGAGCAGTTCTTC. As protein: CASSRVANEQFF.

Many counts were recorded for this clone. The chain is built from TRBV14 and TRBJ2-2, with a weak D call TRBD2 (5 bases). Germline CDR1 reads SGHDN; CDR2 reads FVKESK. V lost 2 bases and J 0 bases, leaving 7 bases between the germline ends. The CDR3 spans 15 residues. For the CDR3, the DNA is TGTGCCAGCAGCCAAAAACTAGCGAACACCGGGGAGCTGTTTTTT. Protein product: CASSQKLANTGELFF.

This clone was seen only a few times. CDR3 coding DNA: TGTGCCAGCAGCCCAGGCACGAGGGAGCAGTACTTC. Amino acid sequence: CASSPGTREQYF. The chain employs TRBV7-2 and TRBJ2-7; D is unclear. With 5 bases removed from V and 7 bases from J, the gap between germline ends came to 12 bases. The germline gives CDR1 SGHTA, CDR2 FQGNSA. The CDR3 runs to 12 residues.

The chain links TRBV5-4 to TRBJ2-3, with 10 nucleotides matching TRBD2. The CDR3 is 15 amino acids. The V and J ends lost 4 bases and 5 bases, in that order; junction bases with no gene match: 7. The germline CDR1 and CDR2 sequences are SGHNT and YYREEE (reference sequence). CDR3 bases: TGTGCCAGCAGCCAAAGCGGGAGGGAGGGAGATACGCAGTATTTT. Amino acids: CASSQSGREGDTQYF. Together with reference TRBV5-4 and TRBJ2-3, the CDR3 gives the full variable domain: ETGVTQSPTHLIKTRGQQVTLRCSSQSGHNTVSWYQQALGQGPQFIFQYYREEENGRGNFPPRFSGLQFPNYSSELNVNALELDDSALYLCASSQSGREGDTQYFGPGTRLTVL.

The V and J genes are TRBV19 and TRBJ2-3; D gene ambiguous. The CDR3 length is 13 residues. The germline V gene encodes CDR1 LNHDA and CDR2 SQIVND (reference sequence). Deletions cut 3 bases from V and 9 bases from J, with 13 bases between. The CDR3 sequence: CASSMAFGDTQYF. In DNA form, the CDR3 reads TGTGCCAGTAGTATGGCATTTGGAGACACGCAGTATTTT.

This clone was found a few times. The chain carries TRBV27 and TRBJ1-5, with D unclear. The CDR3 consists of 14 residues. V lost 8 bases to trimming and J lost 0 bases, with 11 bases between them. Germline loops: CDR1 MNHEY, CDR2 SMNVEV (reference sequence). DNA of the CDR3: TGTGCCAGCGGCTACAAGGATAGCAATCAGCCCCAGCATTTT. Protein: CASGYKDSNQPQHF.

This clone was detected once. The V and J genes are TRBV30 and TRBJ1-1; D is unresolved. CDR3 length: 13 residues. Germline assignment: CDR1 GTSNPN and CDR2 SVGIG (reference sequence). V lost 5 bases and J lost 1, with 11 bases in between. The CDR3: CAWDQQRNTEAFF. CDR3 coding DNA: TGTGCCTGGGACCAACAGAGGAACACTGAAGCTTTCTTT.

The chain couples TRBV4-2 to TRBJ1-2; possibly TRBD1 for D (6 bases). In germline, CDR1 is LGHNA, CDR2 YNFKEQ. This CDR3 contains 15 residues. The V end lost 4 bases, the J end lost 2 bases, and 14 bases lay between the germline ends. In nucleotides, the CDR3 is TGTGCCAGCAGCCCACCGACAGGATTGAACTATGGCTACACCTTC. Its protein product is CASSPPTGLNYGYTF.

The chain carries TRBV10-3 and TRBJ1-1, with a weak D call TRBD1 (6 bases). The CDR3 sequence is 13 residues long. Germline V gives CDR1 ENHRY, CDR2 SYGVKD. V shed 6 bases and J shed 1 base, with 9 bases lying between them. The CDR3 DNA sequence: TGTGCCATCAGCGACAGGCGGAACACTGAAGCTTTCTTT. This codes for CAISDRRNTEAFF.

The chain has TRBV5-1 and TRBJ2-7; 15 nucleotides agree with TRBD2. The length of the CDR3 is 15 residues. V was pared by 4 bases and J by 5 bases, with 4 bases of the junction left unmatched. Germline V gives CDR1 SGHRS, CDR2 YFSETQ. The CDR3 is CASSKGLAGGDEQYF. CDR3 sequence (DNA): TGCGCCAGCAGCAAGGGACTAGCGGGAGGTGACGAGCAGTACTTC. Looking up the rest from reference TRBV5-1 and TRBJ2-7 gives the full variable domain: KAGVTQTPRYLIKTRGQQVTLSCSPISGHRSVSWYQQTPGQGLQFLFEYFSETQRNKGNFPGRFSGRQFSNSRSEMNVSTLELGDSALYLCASSKGLAGGDEQYFGPGTRLTVT.

The rearrangement links TRBV5-4 to TRBJ2-7; 9 bases map to TRBD2. Unmatched junction bases numbered 6, after V lost 2 bases and J lost 3 bases. There are 15 residues in the CDR3. CDR1 and CDR2 from the germline V gene are SGHNT and YYREEE (reference sequence). The DNA of the CDR3 is TGTGCCAGCAGCTTAGCGACTAGCGGAAACTACGAGCAGTACTTC. Translated, it gives CASSLATSGNYEQYF.

This clone was seen a single time. A much larger clone is a single base away; this may be a read error. This specimen includes other DNA sequences encoding the same CDR3. The chain carries TRBV9 and TRBJ2-3; D uncertain. The CDR3 sequence is 13 residues long. Deletions cut 0 bases from V and 2 bases from J, with 4 bases between. The V gene's germline CDR1 is SGDLS and CDR2 YYNGEE. The CDR3 DNA is TGTGCCAGCAGCGTAGGGGTCACAGATACGCAGTATTTT. It specifies CASSVGVTDTQYF.

V is TRBV6-1 and J is TRBJ1-1; possible D gene TRBD1, 5 bases. Germline CDR1 and CDR2: MNHNS and SASEGT. The CDR3 covers 13 residues. The V end was cut by 3 bases, the J end by 4 bases, with 9 bases between. The DNA for the CDR3 is TGTGCCAGCAGTGACAGGGTTACCACTGAAGCTTTCTTT. Amino acid sequence: CASSDRVTTEAFF.

The sample holds many counts of this clone. Different DNA sequences within this sample yield the same CDR3. The chain joins TRBV6-4 to TRBJ2-3; D perhaps matches TRBD1 (5 bases). Germline V gene sequence: CDR1 MRHNA, CDR2 SNTAGT. This CDR3 contains 14 residues. V gave up 4 bases and J gave up 1 base, with 9 bases separating them. CDR3 region: CASSVQGGTDTQYF. The CDR3 DNA reads TGTGCCAGCAGTGTTCAGGGTGGCACAGATACGCAGTATTTT.

The chain links TRBV14 to TRBJ2-4; D not certain. This CDR3 is 13 amino acids long. Trimming stripped 5 bases from V and 7 bases from J, with 12 bases between. The germline V gene encodes CDR1 SGHDN and CDR2 FVKESK. CDR3 amino acids: CASSWAVGNIQYF. The CDR3 bases are TGTGCCAGCAGCTGGGCGGTGGGGAACATTCAGTACTTC.

The chain carries TRBV10-3 and TRBJ1-1, with D unresolved. CDR1 and CDR2 from the germline V gene are ENHRY and SYGVKD. This CDR3 contains 13 residues. V was trimmed by 3 bases and J by 1 base, leaving 6 bases between them. The CDR3 region is CAISDVWNTEAFF. The CDR3 bases are TGTGCCATCAGTGATGTCTGGAACACTGAAGCTTTCTTT.

Remarks on this clone: Other DNA variants within this sample encode the same CDR3. V and J are TRBV18 and TRBJ1-1; D possibly corresponds to TRBD1 (5 bases). Trimming pared 3 bases from V and 1 base from J, leaving 12 bases between. Germline CDR1 is KGHSH and CDR2 is LQKENI. The CDR3 totals 15 residues. This CDR3 is CASSPPGTANTEAFF. In nucleotides, the CDR3 is TGTGCCAGCTCACCCCCCGGGACGGCGAACACTGAAGCTTTCTTT.

This sequence joins TRBV27 and TRBJ2-1, with 9 bases aligning to TRBD2. The CDR3 length is 15 residues. The germline V gene encodes CDR1 MNHEY and CDR2 SMNVEV (reference sequence). The V gene end was trimmed by 6 bases and the J gene end by 4 bases; junction bases not matched to a gene: 7. The CDR3 DNA follows: TGTGCCAGCAGCCTCATAGCGGGAGTGTACAATGAGCAGTTCTTC. Protein product: CASSLIAGVYNEQFF.

The chain has TRBV18 and TRBJ1-5, with 8 bases lining up with TRBD1. This CDR3 has 15 amino acids. Unmatched junction bases numbered 4, after V lost 2 bases and J lost 4 bases. The germline CDR1 and CDR2 sequences are KGHSH and LQKENI. The DNA for the CDR3 is TGTGCCAGCTCACCAGCCAGGGGGCGGAATCAGCCCCAGCATTTT. It translates to CASSPARGRNQPQHF.